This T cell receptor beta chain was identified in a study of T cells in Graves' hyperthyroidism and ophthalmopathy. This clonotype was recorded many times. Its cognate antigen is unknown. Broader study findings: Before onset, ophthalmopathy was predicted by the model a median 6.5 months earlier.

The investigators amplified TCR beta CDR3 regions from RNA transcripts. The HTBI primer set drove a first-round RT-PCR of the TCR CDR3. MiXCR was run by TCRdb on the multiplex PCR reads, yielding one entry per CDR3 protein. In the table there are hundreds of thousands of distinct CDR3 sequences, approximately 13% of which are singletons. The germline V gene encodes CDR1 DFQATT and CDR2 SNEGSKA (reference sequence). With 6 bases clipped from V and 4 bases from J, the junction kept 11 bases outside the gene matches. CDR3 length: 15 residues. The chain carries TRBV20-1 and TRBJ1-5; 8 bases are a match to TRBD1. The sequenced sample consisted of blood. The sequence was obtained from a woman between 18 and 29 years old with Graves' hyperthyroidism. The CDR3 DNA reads TGCAGTGCCCGGATTCAGGGACAGGCAAATCAGCCCCAGCATTTT. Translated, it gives CSARIQGQANQPQHF.